The sequence of this T cell receptor beta chain was determined in a study of blood T cells in healthy people across ages. Overall study: Capture by template switching was about one barcoded beta molecule per two T cells.

This CDR3 is built from 15 residues. The germline gives CDR1 SGHAT, CDR2 FQNNGV. Deletions cut 2 bases from V and 1 base from J, with 11 bases between. Every donor gave ten milliliters of peripheral blood. Primed by a sample-barcoded 5' primer and a J-beta primer mix, a second PCR proceeded for 7 to 11 cycles. Every sample gave at least 2.5 million paired-end reads containing CDR3. A single record per CDR3 protein comes from TCRdb applying MiXCR to the 5' RACE reads. Counted here are roughly 2 million distinct CDR3 sequences, around 50% occurring once; the ten biggest clones make up approximately 2.1%.

The receptor was derived from a woman in her thirties or forties in good health. The sample comprised blood. The chain links TRBV11-2 to TRBJ1-2, with no clear D. The CDR3 nucleotides are TGTGCCAGCAGCTTAACGAACAGCATTAACTATGGCTACACCTTC. It is translated as CASSLTNSINYGYTF.